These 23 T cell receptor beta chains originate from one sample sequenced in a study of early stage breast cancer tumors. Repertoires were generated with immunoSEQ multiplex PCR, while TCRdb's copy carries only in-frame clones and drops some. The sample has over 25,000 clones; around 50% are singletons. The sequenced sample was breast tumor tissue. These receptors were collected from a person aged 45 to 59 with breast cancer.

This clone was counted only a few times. CDR3 sequence: CASGLGTYEQYF. Written as DNA, the CDR3 is TGTGCCAGCGGTTTAGGAACTTACGAGCAGTACTTC. V gene TRBV6-6 combines with J gene TRBJ2-7; no definite D call. The CDR3 is 12 amino acids. V was trimmed by 8 bases and J by 4 bases, leaving 12 bases between them. Germline values: CDR1 MNHNY, CDR2 SVGAGI (reference sequence).

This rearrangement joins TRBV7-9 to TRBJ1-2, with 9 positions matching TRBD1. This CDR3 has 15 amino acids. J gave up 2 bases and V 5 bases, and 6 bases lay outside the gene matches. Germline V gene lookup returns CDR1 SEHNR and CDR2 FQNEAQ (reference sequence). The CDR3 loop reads CASSHSGTGNYGYTF. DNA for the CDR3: TGTGCCAGCAGCCACTCCGGGACAGGGAACTATGGCTACACCTTC.

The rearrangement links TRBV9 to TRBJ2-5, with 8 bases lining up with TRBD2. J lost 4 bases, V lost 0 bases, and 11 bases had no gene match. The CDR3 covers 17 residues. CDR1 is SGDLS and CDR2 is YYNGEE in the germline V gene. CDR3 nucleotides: TGTGCCAGCAGCGTAGTCCCTAGCGGGCGGGGTGGAGAGACCCAGTACTTC. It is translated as CASSVVPSGRGGETQYF.

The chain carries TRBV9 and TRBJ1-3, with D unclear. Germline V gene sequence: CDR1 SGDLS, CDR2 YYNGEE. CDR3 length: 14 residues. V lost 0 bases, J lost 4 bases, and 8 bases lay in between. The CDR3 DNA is TGTGCCAGCAGCGTAGGACATACAGGAAACACCATATATTTT. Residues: CASSVGHTGNTIYF.

CDR3 protein: CASSPEAHATDTQYF. The CDR3 DNA reads TGCGCCAGCAGCCCCGAGGCTCACGCCACAGATACGCAGTATTTT. This rearrangement joins TRBV5-1 to TRBJ2-3; no clear D. Germline CDR1 reads SGHRS; CDR2 reads YFSETQ. The V end lost 4 bases, the J end lost 2 bases, and 14 bases lay between the germline ends. The CDR3 extends over 15 amino acids.

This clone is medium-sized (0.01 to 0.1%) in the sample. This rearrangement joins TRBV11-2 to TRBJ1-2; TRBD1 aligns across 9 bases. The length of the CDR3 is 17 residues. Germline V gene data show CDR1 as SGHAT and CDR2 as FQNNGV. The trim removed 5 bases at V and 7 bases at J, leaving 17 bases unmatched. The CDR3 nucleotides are TGTGCCAGCAGCCTAGTAGGTCCCGGGACAGGGCAAGCTGGCTACACCTTC. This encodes CASSLVGPGTGQAGYTF. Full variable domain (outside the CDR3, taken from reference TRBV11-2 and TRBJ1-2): EAGVAQSPRYKIIEKRQSVAFWCNPISGHATLYWYQQILGQGPKLLIQFQNNGVVDDSQLPKDRFSAERLKGVDSTLKIQPAKLEDSAVYLCASSLVGPGTGQAGYTFGSGTRLTVV.

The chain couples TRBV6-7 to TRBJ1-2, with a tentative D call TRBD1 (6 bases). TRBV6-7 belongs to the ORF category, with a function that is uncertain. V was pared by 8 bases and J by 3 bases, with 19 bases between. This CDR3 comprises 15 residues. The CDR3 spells CASDKPWDTYYGYTF. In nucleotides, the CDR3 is TGTGCCAGCGATAAGCCTTGGGACACTTACTATGGCTACACCTTC.

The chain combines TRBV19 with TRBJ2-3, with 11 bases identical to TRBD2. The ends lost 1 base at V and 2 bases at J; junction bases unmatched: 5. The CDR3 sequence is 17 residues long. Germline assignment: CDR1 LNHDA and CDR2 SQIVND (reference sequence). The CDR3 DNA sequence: TGTGCCAGTAGTATAGGGGGACTAGCGGAAGTCACAGATACGCAGTATTTT. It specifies CASSIGGLAEVTDTQYF.

DNA for the CDR3: TGTGCCAGCAGCTTATGGGGGGGCACAGATACGCAGTATTTT. Translated, it gives CASSLWGGTDTQYF. The rearrangement links TRBV7-3 to TRBJ2-3; the D gene is possibly TRBD2 (6 bases). CDR1 is SGHTA and CDR2 is FQGTGA in the germline V gene. The CDR3 totals 14 residues. Trimming stripped 2 bases from V and 1 base from J, with 7 bases between.

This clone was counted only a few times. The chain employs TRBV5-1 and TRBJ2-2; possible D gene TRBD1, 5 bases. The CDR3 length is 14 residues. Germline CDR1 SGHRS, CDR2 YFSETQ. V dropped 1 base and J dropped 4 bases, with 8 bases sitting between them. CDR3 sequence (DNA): TGCGCCAGCAGCTTGACAGGATTCACCGGGGAGCTGTTTTTT. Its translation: CASSLTGFTGELFF.

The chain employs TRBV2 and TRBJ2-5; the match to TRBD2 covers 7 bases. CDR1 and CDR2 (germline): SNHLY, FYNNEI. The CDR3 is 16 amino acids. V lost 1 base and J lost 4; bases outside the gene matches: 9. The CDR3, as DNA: TGTGCCAGCAGTGAAGTATCGGCGGGAGAGGTAGAGACCCAGTACTTC. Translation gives CASSEVSAGEVETQYF.

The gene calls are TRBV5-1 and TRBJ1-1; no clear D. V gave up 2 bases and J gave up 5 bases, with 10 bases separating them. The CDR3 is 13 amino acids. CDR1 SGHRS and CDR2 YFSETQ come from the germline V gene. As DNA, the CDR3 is TGCGCCAGCAGCTTATCTCCAAAGACTGAAGCTTTCTTT. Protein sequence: CASSLSPKTEAFF.

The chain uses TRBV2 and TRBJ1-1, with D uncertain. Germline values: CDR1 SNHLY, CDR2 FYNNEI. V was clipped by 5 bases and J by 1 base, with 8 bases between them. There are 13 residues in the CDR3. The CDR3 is CASSPNWNTEAFF. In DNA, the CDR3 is TGTGCCAGCAGTCCAAATTGGAACACTGAAGCTTTCTTT. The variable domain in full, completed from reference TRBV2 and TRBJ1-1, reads EPEVTQTPSHQVTQMGQEVILRCVPISNHLYFYWYRQILGQKVEFLVSFYNNEISEKSEIFDDQFSVERPDGSNFTLKIRSTKLEDSAMYFCASSPNWNTEAFFGQGTRLTVV.

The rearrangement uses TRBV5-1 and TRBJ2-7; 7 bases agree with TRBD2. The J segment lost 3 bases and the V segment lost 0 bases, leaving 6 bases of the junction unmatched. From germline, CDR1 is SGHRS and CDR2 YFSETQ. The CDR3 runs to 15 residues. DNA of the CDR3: TGCGCCAGCAGCTTGGGTGCGGGAGACCACTACGAGCAGTACTTC. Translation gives CASSLGAGDHYEQYF.

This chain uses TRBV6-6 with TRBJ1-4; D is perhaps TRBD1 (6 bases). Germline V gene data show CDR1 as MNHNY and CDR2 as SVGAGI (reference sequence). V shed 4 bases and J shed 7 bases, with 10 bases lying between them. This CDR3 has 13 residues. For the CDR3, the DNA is TGTGCCAGCAGTTCACAGGGAAGTGAAAAACTGTTTTTT. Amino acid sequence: CASSSQGSEKLFF.

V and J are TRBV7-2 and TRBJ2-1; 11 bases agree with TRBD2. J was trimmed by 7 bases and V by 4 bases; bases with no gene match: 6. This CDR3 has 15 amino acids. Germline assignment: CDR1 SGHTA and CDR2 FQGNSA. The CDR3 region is CASSSSGTSGNEQFF. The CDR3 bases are TGTGCCAGCAGCTCGTCCGGGACTAGCGGTAATGAGCAGTTCTTC.

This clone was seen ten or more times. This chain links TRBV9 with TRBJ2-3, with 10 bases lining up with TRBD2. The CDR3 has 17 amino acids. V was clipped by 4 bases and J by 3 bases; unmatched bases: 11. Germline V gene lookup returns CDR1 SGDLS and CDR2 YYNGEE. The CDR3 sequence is CASSSRLAGLGTDTQYF. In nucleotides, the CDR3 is TGTGCCAGCAGCTCCCGACTAGCGGGCCTGGGTACAGATACGCAGTATTTT.

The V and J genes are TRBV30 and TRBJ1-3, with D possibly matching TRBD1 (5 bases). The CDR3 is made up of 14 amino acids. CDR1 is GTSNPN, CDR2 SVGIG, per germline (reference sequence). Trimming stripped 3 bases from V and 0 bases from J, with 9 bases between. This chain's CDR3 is CAWRQTASGNTIYF. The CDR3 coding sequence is TGTGCCTGGAGGCAGACAGCCTCTGGAAACACCATATATTTT. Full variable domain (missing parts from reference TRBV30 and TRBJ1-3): SQTIHQWPATLVQPVGSPLSLECTVEGTSNPNLYWYRQAAGRGLQLLFYSVGIGQISSEVPQNLSASRPQDRQFILSSKKLLLSDSGFYLCAWRQTASGNTIYFGEGSWLTVV.

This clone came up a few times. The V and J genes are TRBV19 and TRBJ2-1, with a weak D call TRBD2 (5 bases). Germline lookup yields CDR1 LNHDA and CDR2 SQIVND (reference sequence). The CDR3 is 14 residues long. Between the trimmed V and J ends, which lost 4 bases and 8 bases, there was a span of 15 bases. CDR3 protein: CASSTSEGVDEQFF. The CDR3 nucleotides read TGTGCCAGTAGTACCAGTGAGGGAGTTGATGAGCAGTTCTTC.

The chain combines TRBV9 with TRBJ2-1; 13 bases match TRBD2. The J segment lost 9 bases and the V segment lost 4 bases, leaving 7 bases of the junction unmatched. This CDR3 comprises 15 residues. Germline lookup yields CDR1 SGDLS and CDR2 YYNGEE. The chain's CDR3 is CASSPRTSGRLEQFF. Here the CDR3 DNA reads TGTGCCAGCAGCCCTAGGACTAGCGGGAGACTTGAGCAGTTCTTC.

The CDR3 reads CASRHDSANSYEQYF. In DNA, the CDR3 is TGTGCCAGCAGACACGACAGCGCAAACTCCTACGAGCAGTACTTC. The chain is built from TRBV6-5 and TRBJ2-7; tentatively, D is TRBD1 (5 bases). Trimming shortened V by 6 bases and J by 0 bases, and 15 bases separated the two germline ends. Germline lookup yields CDR1 MNHEY and CDR2 SVGAGI. The CDR3 consists of 15 residues.

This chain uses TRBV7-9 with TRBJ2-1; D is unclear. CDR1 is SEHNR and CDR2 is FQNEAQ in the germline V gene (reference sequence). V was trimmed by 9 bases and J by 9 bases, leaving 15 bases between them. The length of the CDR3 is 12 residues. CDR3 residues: CARQEAASEQFF. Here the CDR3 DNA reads TGTGCCAGACAAGAGGCAGCTAGTGAGCAGTTCTTC.

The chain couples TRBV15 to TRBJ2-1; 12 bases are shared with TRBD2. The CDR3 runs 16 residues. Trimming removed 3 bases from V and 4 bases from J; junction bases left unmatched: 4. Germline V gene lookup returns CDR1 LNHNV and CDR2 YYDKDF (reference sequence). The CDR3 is CATSSFTSGGYNEQFF. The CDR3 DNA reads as TGTGCCACCAGCAGTTTTACTAGCGGGGGGTACAATGAGCAGTTCTTC. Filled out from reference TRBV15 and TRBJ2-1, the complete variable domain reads DAMVIQNPRYQVTQFGKPVTLSCSQTLNHNVMYWYQQKSSQAPKLLFHYYDKDFNNEADTPDNFQSRRPNTSFCFLDIRSPGLGDTAMYLCATSSFTSGGYNEQFFGPGTRLTVL.